These 13 T cell receptor beta chains came from one sample sequenced in a study of Tregs in tolerant kidney transplant recipients. Some clones are missing from TCRdb's copy, which holds only in-frame ones; the method was immunoSEQ multiplex PCR. The data contain under 85,000 clones, about 89% of them singletons. Sample: CD4+ T cells from blood, taken before the transplant. The receptors originated from a human donor who received a combined kidney and bone marrow transplant.

V usage is TRBV9 and J usage is TRBJ2-5, with 10 bases matching TRBD1. Germline CDR1 is SGDLS and CDR2 is YYNGEE. The ends lost 0 bases at V and 4 bases at J; junction bases unmatched: 9. This CDR3 comprises 17 residues. Here the CDR3 reads CASSVGWTGGVGETQYF. Here the CDR3 DNA reads TGTGCCAGCAGCGTAGGTTGGACAGGGGGTGTGGGAGAGACCCAGTACTTC.

This clone appeared once. J is TRBJ2-7 and V is TRBV6-6, with 9 bases that match TRBD1. Germline CDR1 and CDR2: MNHNY and SVGAGI (reference sequence). J gave up 3 bases and V 5 bases, and 5 bases lay outside the gene matches. This CDR3 contains 14 residues. CDR3 in amino acids: CASSAQGALYEQYF. DNA of the CDR3: TGTGCCAGCAGTGCACAGGGGGCGCTCTACGAGCAGTACTTC.

The chain is built from TRBV9 and TRBJ2-7, with a possible D match to TRBD1 (6 bases). The CDR3 is 15 residues long. CDR1 is SGDLS, CDR2 YYNGEE, per germline. The V end lost 3 bases, the J end lost 7 bases, and 20 bases lay between the germline ends. The CDR3 DNA follows: TGTGCCAGCAGCGCAGATCCTGACAGGCCGTTGGAGCAGTACTTC. It codes for CASSADPDRPLEQYF.

About this clone itself: Its ends do not fully match the called genes, so a read error is possible. The chain has TRBV2 and TRBJ2-7; D perhaps matches TRBD1 (5 bases). CDR1 SNHLY and CDR2 FYNNEI come from the germline V gene. The CDR3 consists of 13 residues. CDR3 protein: CASIEIGAYEQYF. The CDR3 DNA sequence: TGTGCCAGCATTGAAATAGGGGCCTACGAGCAGTACTTC. Based on the CDR3 plus reference TRBV2 and TRBJ2-7, the full variable domain is EPEVTQTPSHQVTQMGQEVILRCVPISNHLYFYWYRQILGQKVEFLVSFYNNEISEKSEIFDDQFSVERPDGSNFTLKIRSTKLEDSAMYFCASIEIGAYEQYFGPGTRLTVT.

This clone appeared a few times. The CDR3 loop reads CASSLSYYEQYF. CDR3 DNA: TGTGCCAGCAGCTTATCCTACTACGAGCAGTACTTC. This sequence joins TRBV11-2 and TRBJ2-7; D ambiguous. CDR1 is SGHAT, CDR2 FQNNGV, per germline. The CDR3 totals 12 residues. Between the trimmed V and J ends, which lost 2 bases and 3 bases, there was a span of 5 bases.

This clone was seen a few times. A read error may produce the germline difference seen at one junction end. The gene calls are TRBV6-1 and TRBJ1-5; D ambiguous. The CDR3 spans 12 residues. The V gene's germline CDR1 is MNHNS and CDR2 SASEGT. The CDR3 region has the DNA TGTGCCAGCAGTGAAGGGTTTCAGTCCCAGCATTTT. Protein sequence: CASSEGFQSQHF.

The chain carries TRBV6-6 and TRBJ2-1; 11 bases are shared with TRBD2. Unmatched junction bases numbered 9, after V lost 6 bases and J lost 8 bases. This CDR3 is built from 15 residues. Germline CDR1 MNHNY, CDR2 SVGAGI (reference sequence). CDR3: CASRPLAGGRDEQFF. For the CDR3, the DNA is TGTGCCAGCAGACCCTTAGCGGGAGGGAGAGATGAGCAGTTCTTC.

The V gene is TRBV28, the J gene TRBJ1-2; maybe TRBD1 (6 bases). Germline V gives CDR1 MDHEN, CDR2 SYDVKM. V lost 6 bases and J 3 bases, leaving 8 bases between the germline ends. This CDR3 has 12 residues. CDR3 DNA: TGTGCCAGCAGCCGGACAGACTATGGCTACACCTTC. Translation: CASSRTDYGYTF.

This clone was counted once. This sequence joins TRBV9 and TRBJ2-3, with TRBD2 matching over 9 bases. Germline V gene lookup returns CDR1 SGDLS and CDR2 YYNGEE. The CDR3 runs to 15 residues. The V segment lost 4 bases and the J segment 1 base; nucleotides outside the gene matches: 4. The CDR3 coding sequence is TGTGCCAGCAGCTATAGCGGGAGTGGCACAGATACGCAGTATTTT. Amino acid sequence: CASSYSGSGTDTQYF.

The J gene is TRBJ2-1, the V gene TRBV7-2, with 9 bases identical to TRBD2. Trimming at V came to 1 base and at J to 1 base, leaving 5 bases not matched to a gene. This CDR3 is built from 17 residues. Per germline, CDR1 SGHTA and CDR2 FQGNSA. CDR3 sequence: CASSLGGRGVSYNEQFF. In nucleotides, the CDR3 is TGTGCCAGCAGCTTAGGCGGGAGGGGAGTATCCTACAATGAGCAGTTCTTC.

The V and J genes are TRBV4-2 and TRBJ1-1; TRBD1 might be the D (6 bases). V was cut by 3 bases and J by 0 bases, with 14 bases left in between. The germline CDR1 and CDR2 sequences are LGHNA and YNFKEQ. The CDR3 sequence is 16 residues long. The CDR3: CASSQPPDSMNTEAFF. In DNA form, the CDR3 reads TGTGCCAGCAGCCAGCCCCCGGACAGTATGAACACTGAAGCTTTCTTT.

This rearrangement joins TRBV27 to TRBJ2-7; D gene unclear. CDR3 size: 14 residues. Trimming cost V 6 bases and J 3 bases, with 15 bases left between them. In germline, CDR1 is MNHEY, CDR2 SMNVEV (reference sequence). CDR3 nucleotide sequence: TGTGCCAGCAGACCCGTCCAACTAAGCTACGAGCAGTACTTC. Protein sequence: CASRPVQLSYEQYF.

The chain is built from TRBV28 and TRBJ2-7; D not certain. The V and J ends lost 1 base and 7 bases respectively, with 8 bases between them. The CDR3 runs 12 residues. CDR1 and CDR2 from the germline V gene are MDHEN and SYDVKM. The CDR3 is CASSLSYWEQYF. The DNA of the CDR3 is TGTGCCAGCAGTTTATCTTACTGGGAGCAGTACTTC.